A selection of T cell receptor beta chains follows, all from one sample in a study of OX40 agonist ivuxolimab in advanced cancers. The table came from immunoSEQ multiplex PCR; TCRdb's copy has only in-frame clones and leaves some out. The sample consists of tens of thousands of clones, about 85% of them appearing once. The sequencing here drew on CD4+ or CD8+ T cells sorted from blood, taken in a trial of the OX40 agonist ivuxolimab. Every receptor here comes from an adult with an advanced solid tumor such as melanoma, head and neck, liver or kidney cancer. CDR3s include the opening cysteine and the closing phenylalanine or tryptophan. A D gene is named only where the DNA matches it firmly.

CDR3 length	J gene	V gene	D gene	CDR3 DNA	CDR3 protein
13	TRBJ2-7	TRBV6-5	TRBD2	TGTGCCAGCAGTAGCGGGACTGCGGTCGAGCAGTACTTC	CASSSGTAVEQYF
11	TRBJ1-1	TRBV28	NA	TGTGCCAGCGCTAAGAACACTGAAGCTTTCTTT	CASAKNTEAFF
15	TRBJ1-1	TRBV5-6	TRBD1	TGTGCCAGCAGCTCTGCCCCAGGGGGGTGGACTGAAGCTTTCTTT	CASSSAPGGWTEAFF
16	TRBJ2-3	TRBV7-2	TRBD2	TGTGCCAGCAGCTTAGCGGTGGCTAGCGGGGCAGATACGCAGTATTTT	CASSLAVASGADTQYF
15	TRBJ2-1	TRBV5-1	NA	TGCGCCAGCAGCTTGGACCCAGGCTCCTACAATGAGCAGTTCTTC	CASSLDPGSYNEQFF
10	TRBJ1-4	TRBV20-1	NA	TGCAGTGCTAAAAGAGAAAAACTGTTTTTT	CSAKREKLFF
14	TRBJ2-3	TRBV29-1	TRBD1	TGCAGCTTCCGCCAGGGGGCGACGACAGATACGCAGTATTTT	CSFRQGATTDTQYF
13	TRBJ1-5	TRBV28	NA	TGTGCCAGCATCAAGGAGCTCTATCAGCCCCAGCATTTT	CASIKELYQPQHF
12	TRBJ2-7	TRBV2	NA	TGTGCCAGCAGTGAAGGAGACGTCTGGCAGTACTTC	CASSEGDVWQYF
15	TRBJ2-7	TRBV28	TRBD1	TGTGCCAGCAGTCCCCCGGTGACAGGGGGTGACGAGCAGTACTTC	CASSPPVTGGDEQYF
16	TRBJ2-3	TRBV28	TRBD2	TGTGCCAGCAGTTCCACGGGGGGTAGCGGGAGAGATACGCAGTATTTT	CASSSTGGSGRDTQYF
18	TRBJ2-2	TRBV9	TRBD2	TGCGCCAGCAGCGTGGCTGGACTAGCGGGAGTAAGCACCGGGGAGCTGTTTTTT	CASSVAGLAGVSTGELFF
14	TRBJ2-3	TRBV9	NA	TGTGCCAGCACTAGCAGTTTTAGCACAGATACGCAGTATTTT	CASTSSFSTDTQYF
16	TRBJ2-4	TRBV30	TRBD2	TGTGCCTGGAGTGTATTTACTAGCGGGAGGGCAAACATTCAGTACTTC	CAWSVFTSGRANIQYF
16	TRBJ2-1	TRBV9	TRBD2	TGTGCCAGCAGCGTAGATGGCGGGAGCACCTACAATGAGCAGTTCTTC	CASSVDGGSTYNEQFF